This is a list of T cell receptor beta chains from one sample in a study of shared clonotypes between healthy human individuals. Here immunoSEQ multiplex PCR was the method, and the copy in TCRdb shows in-frame clones only, minus some. The data contain about 2 million clones, about 95% of them singletons. Specimen: naive CD8+ T cells sorted from blood. The receptors were gathered from a man aged 18 to 30 in good health. The CDR3 runs from the conserved cysteine through the conserved F or W. Fields, in order: D gene, clone size, J gene, V gene, CDR3 DNA, CDR3 protein. D genes are given only for firm matches. Part of the rows lack a size; the others show once, few, many or a class for expanded clones.

d_gene: .
abundance: .
j_gene: TRBJ1-5
v_gene: TRBV11-3
CDR3nt: TGTGCCAGCAGCTTAGGCCGAGGGACAACATGGCATCAGCCCCAGCATTTT
CDR3aa: CASSLGRGTTWHQPQHF

d_gene: TRBD1
abundance: .
j_gene: TRBJ2-5
v_gene: TRBV6-6
CDR3nt: TGTGCCAGCAGCTCCGGGACAGGGGCCCAAGAGACCCAGTACTTC
CDR3aa: CASSSGTGAQETQYF

d_gene: .
abundance: .
j_gene: TRBJ1-6
v_gene: TRBV5-6
CDR3nt: TGTGCCAGCAGCTTGGATTTGGGGTTAGACTATAATTCACCCCTCCACTTT
CDR3aa: CASSLDLGLDYNSPLHF

d_gene: .
abundance: .
j_gene: TRBJ1-5
v_gene: TRBV19
CDR3nt: TGTGCCAGTACCGAACCGGGACCCCGGGAGCCCCAGCATTTT
CDR3aa: CASTEPGPREPQHF

d_gene: .
abundance: .
j_gene: TRBJ2-2
v_gene: TRBV7-9
CDR3nt: TGTGCCAGCAGCTCGGACCTATTGAACACCGGGGAGCTGTTTTTT
CDR3aa: CASSSDLLNTGELFF

d_gene: .
abundance: once
j_gene: TRBJ1-2
v_gene: TRBV11-2
CDR3nt: TGTGCCAGCAGCTTGAAGGTTTCAGATGGCTACACCTTC
CDR3aa: CASSLKVSDGYTF

d_gene: .
abundance: .
j_gene: TRBJ1-3
v_gene: TRBV6-5
CDR3nt: TGTGCCAGCAGTTATGGGAGGGAGGGGACCGGAAACACCATATATTTT
CDR3aa: CASSYGREGTGNTIYF

d_gene: .
abundance: .
j_gene: TRBJ2-4
v_gene: TRBV5-6
CDR3nt: TGTGCCAGCAGCTTGGATCCTCAGGCTGTAGACATTCAGTACTTC
CDR3aa: CASSLDPQAVDIQYF

d_gene: .
abundance: .
j_gene: TRBJ2-7
v_gene: TRBV5-4
CDR3nt: TGTGCCAGCAGCTTGCTTGAGGGCTCCTACGAGCAGTACTTC
CDR3aa: CASSLLEGSYEQYF

d_gene: TRBD2
abundance: .
j_gene: TRBJ2-7
v_gene: TRBV28
CDR3nt: TGTGCCATCCAAAGACGGGGGGTAGTGACGGAGCAGTACTTC
CDR3aa: CAIQRRGVVTEQYF

d_gene: TRBD1
abundance: .
j_gene: TRBJ1-2
v_gene: TRBV7-2
CDR3nt: TGTGCCAGCAGCGACGGGACAGGGGAAGGCTACACCTTC
CDR3aa: CASSDGTGEGYTF

d_gene: TRBD2
abundance: once
j_gene: TRBJ2-1
v_gene: TRBV11-2
CDR3nt: TGTGCCAGCAGCTTAGCCCCGGGAGGGAGCTCCTACAATGAGCAGTTCTTC
CDR3aa: CASSLAPGGSSYNEQFF

d_gene: .
abundance: .
j_gene: TRBJ1-5
v_gene: TRBV6-1
CDR3nt: TGTGCCAGCAGTGAAAGGAGTCTAAGCAATCAGCCCCAGCATTTT
CDR3aa: CASSERSLSNQPQHF

d_gene: TRBD1
abundance: once
j_gene: TRBJ1-5
v_gene: TRBV27
CDR3nt: TGTGCCAGCAGTCCAGGGGGAGCGGGTCAGCCCCAGCATTTT
CDR3aa: CASSPGGAGQPQHF

d_gene: TRBD1
abundance: .
j_gene: TRBJ1-6
v_gene: TRBV9
CDR3nt: TGTGCCAGCAGCGATGGACAGGGGCTGCCCCTCCACTTT
CDR3aa: CASSDGQGLPLHF

d_gene: .
abundance: .
j_gene: TRBJ1-1
v_gene: TRBV10-3
CDR3nt: TGTGCCATCAGTGAGCCGGGTCAGTCCAGAGGAAACACTGAAGCTTTCTTT
CDR3aa: CAISEPGQSRGNTEAFF

d_gene: .
abundance: .
j_gene: TRBJ1-2
v_gene: TRBV6-6
CDR3nt: TGTGCCAGCAGTTACTCGACTGGGGGCGCGGGGGGCTACACCTTC
CDR3aa: CASSYSTGGAGGYTF

d_gene: .
abundance: .
j_gene: TRBJ1-2
v_gene: TRBV28
CDR3nt: TGTGCCAGTAGACGGGACTATGGCTACACCTTC
CDR3aa: CASRRDYGYTF

d_gene: .
abundance: once
j_gene: TRBJ1-1
v_gene: TRBV10-3
CDR3nt: TGTGCCATCAGTGATAAGGGGTCGAACACTGAAGCTTTCTTT
CDR3aa: CAISDKGSNTEAFF

d_gene: .
abundance: .
j_gene: TRBJ2-7
v_gene: TRBV6-1
CDR3nt: TGTGCCAGCAGTGAAGGTTGGAGATACGAGCAGTACTTC
CDR3aa: CASSEGWRYEQYF

d_gene: .
abundance: once
j_gene: TRBJ1-5
v_gene: TRBV10-2
CDR3nt: TGCGCCAGCAGTGAGTGGACAGCCCAGCCCCAGCATTTT
CDR3aa: CASSEWTAQPQHF

d_gene: .
abundance: .
j_gene: TRBJ2-1
v_gene: TRBV10-3
CDR3nt: TGTGCCATCAGTGAGTCTTCCGGGTTTTACAATGAGCAGTTCTTC
CDR3aa: CAISESSGFYNEQFF

d_gene: .
abundance: .
j_gene: TRBJ2-5
v_gene: TRBV12-2
CDR3nt: TGTGCAAGTCGCTTGTGGCTAGCGGGAGTCGGAGAGACCCAGTACTTC
CDR3aa: CASRLWLAGVGETQYF

d_gene: .
abundance: .
j_gene: TRBJ1-1
v_gene: TRBV7-9
CDR3nt: TGTGCCAGCAGCTTCGGTTCTACTGAAGCTTTCTTT
CDR3aa: CASSFGSTEAFF

d_gene: TRBD2
abundance: .
j_gene: TRBJ2-7
v_gene: TRBV9
CDR3nt: TGTGCCAGCAGCGTAGATGGAGCGGGGGGCTACGAGCAGTACTTC
CDR3aa: CASSVDGAGGYEQYF

d_gene: TRBD2
abundance: .
j_gene: TRBJ2-7
v_gene: TRBV7-2
CDR3nt: TGTGCCAGCAGCACCGTGGCGGGGGGTCCCTCGAGCGAGCAGTACTTC
CDR3aa: CASSTVAGGPSSEQYF

d_gene: TRBD2
abundance: .
j_gene: TRBJ2-5
v_gene: TRBV6-5
CDR3nt: TGTGCCAGCAGTTGGGCGGGGGAAGAGACCCAGTACTTC
CDR3aa: CASSWAGEETQYF

d_gene: .
abundance: .
j_gene: TRBJ1-5
v_gene: TRBV4-3
CDR3nt: TGCGCCAGCAGCCAAGGCATCGACAGGTCCGACTATAGCAATCAGCCCCAGCATTTT
CDR3aa: CASSQGIDRSDYSNQPQHF

d_gene: .
abundance: .
j_gene: TRBJ2-1
v_gene: TRBV4-1
CDR3nt: TGCGCCAGCAGCCCAATTAGGGACAATGAGCAGTTCTTC
CDR3aa: CASSPIRDNEQFF

d_gene: TRBD2
abundance: .
j_gene: TRBJ2-1
v_gene: TRBV4-3
CDR3nt: TGCGCCAGCAGCCAAGAATTTGGTCTAGCGGGAGACAATGAGCAGTTCTTC
CDR3aa: CASSQEFGLAGDNEQFF

d_gene: .
abundance: .
j_gene: TRBJ1-1
v_gene: TRBV5-1
CDR3nt: TGCGCCAGCAGCTTTAACCCCATCGTGGGCGTGGAGACTGAAGCTTTCTTT
CDR3aa: CASSFNPIVGVETEAFF

d_gene: .
abundance: .
j_gene: TRBJ1-3
v_gene: TRBV27
CDR3nt: TGTGCCAGCAGTTCGGGTGGAAACACCATATATTTT
CDR3aa: CASSSGGNTIYF

d_gene: TRBD1
abundance: once
j_gene: TRBJ2-1
v_gene: TRBV10-1
CDR3nt: TGCGCCAGCAGTGATCCGACAGGGGGATCGGCGGGAGCCCCTTTGGATGAGCAGTTCTTC
CDR3aa: CASSDPTGGSAGAPLDEQFF

d_gene: .
abundance: .
j_gene: TRBJ2-3
v_gene: TRBV7-9
CDR3nt: TGTGCCAGCAGCTTAGCGGGAGTAGCGGTAGATACGCAGTATTTT
CDR3aa: CASSLAGVAVDTQYF

d_gene: TRBD2
abundance: few
j_gene: TRBJ2-7
v_gene: TRBV5-1
CDR3nt: TGCGCCAGCAGGCTCGGTACAGCGGGGGCCTACGAGCAGTACTTC
CDR3aa: CASRLGTAGAYEQYF

d_gene: .
abundance: .
j_gene: TRBJ1-5
v_gene: TRBV21-1
CDR3nt: TGTGCCAGCAGCAAATGTTCGGGGGATCGGACCGCCGGCAGCGGTCAGCCCCAGCATTTT
CDR3aa: CASSKCSGDRTAGSGQPQHF

d_gene: .
abundance: once
j_gene: TRBJ2-2
v_gene: TRBV28
CDR3nt: TGTGCCAGCAGTTTATCCGGGGGGCCCGGGGAGCTGTTTTTT
CDR3aa: CASSLSGGPGELFF

d_gene: TRBD1
abundance: .
j_gene: TRBJ2-2
v_gene: TRBV19
CDR3nt: TGTGCCACAAGGGACAGGGGCGTCGGCACCGGGGAGCTGTTTTTT
CDR3aa: CATRDRGVGTGELFF

d_gene: TRBD2
abundance: few
j_gene: TRBJ2-7
v_gene: TRBV13
CDR3nt: TGTGCCAGCAGCTTAGAGGGCGCGGGGGCCTACGAGCAGTACTTC
CDR3aa: CASSLEGAGAYEQYF

d_gene: TRBD1
abundance: .
j_gene: TRBJ2-3
v_gene: TRBV10-3
CDR3nt: TGTGCCATCGCCGGGACAGGGGGCACAGATACGCAGTATTTT
CDR3aa: CAIAGTGGTDTQYF

d_gene: .
abundance: .
j_gene: TRBJ2-1
v_gene: TRBV6-1
CDR3nt: TGTGCCAGCAGTGAACCGGGAGCCTACAATGAGCAGTTCTTC
CDR3aa: CASSEPGAYNEQFF

d_gene: .
abundance: .
j_gene: TRBJ2-3
v_gene: TRBV6-6
CDR3nt: TGTGCCAGCAGTTACTTGACTACAGATACGCAGTATTTT
CDR3aa: CASSYLTTDTQYF

d_gene: TRBD1
abundance: .
j_gene: TRBJ1-1
v_gene: TRBV5-1
CDR3nt: TGCGCCAGCAGCCCACAGGGGATGAACACTGAAGCTTTCTTT
CDR3aa: CASSPQGMNTEAFF

d_gene: .
abundance: .
j_gene: TRBJ1-1
v_gene: TRBV7-6
CDR3nt: TGTGCCAGCAGCCCCTACGAAGACTCGATTGAAGCTTTCTTT
CDR3aa: CASSPYEDSIEAFF

d_gene: TRBD1
abundance: .
j_gene: TRBJ2-5
v_gene: TRBV6-5
CDR3nt: TGTGCCAGCAGCCAGGGACAGACGGAGACCCAGTACTTC
CDR3aa: CASSQGQTETQYF

d_gene: .
abundance: .
j_gene: TRBJ1-6
v_gene: TRBV6-4
CDR3nt: TGTGCCAGTAGTCAGGGGCTCGGGGGTTCACCCCTCCACTTT
CDR3aa: CASSQGLGGSPLHF